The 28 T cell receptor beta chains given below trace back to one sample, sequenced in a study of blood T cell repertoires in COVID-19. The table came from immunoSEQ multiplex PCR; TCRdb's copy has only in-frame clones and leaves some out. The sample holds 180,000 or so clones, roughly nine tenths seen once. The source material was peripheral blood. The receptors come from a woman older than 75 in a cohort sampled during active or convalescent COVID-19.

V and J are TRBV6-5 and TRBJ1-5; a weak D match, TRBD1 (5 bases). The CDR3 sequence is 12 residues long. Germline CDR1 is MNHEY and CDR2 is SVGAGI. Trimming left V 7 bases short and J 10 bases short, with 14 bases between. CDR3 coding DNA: TGTGCCAGCACTCGTCTAGGACAACCCCAGCATTTT. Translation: CASTRLGQPQHF.

CDR3 in amino acids: CASHRGPILPEATNEKLFF. As DNA, the CDR3 is TGTGCCAGTCACAGGGGCCCAATACTACCGGAGGCAACTAATGAAAAACTGTTTTTT. The gene calls are TRBV15 and TRBJ1-4, with 7 bases identical to TRBD1. From germline, CDR1 is LNHNV and CDR2 YYDKDF (reference sequence). J gave up 0 bases and V 10 bases, and 20 bases lay outside the gene matches. The CDR3 has 19 amino acids.

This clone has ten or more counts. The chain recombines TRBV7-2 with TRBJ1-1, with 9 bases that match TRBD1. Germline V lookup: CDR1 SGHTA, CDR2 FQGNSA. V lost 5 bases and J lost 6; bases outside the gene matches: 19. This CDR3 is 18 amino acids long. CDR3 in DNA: TGTGCCAGCAGCCCCCGGGGGACAGGGCGGGGGGTACACGCTGAAGCTTTCTTT. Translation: CASSPRGTGRGVHAEAFF.

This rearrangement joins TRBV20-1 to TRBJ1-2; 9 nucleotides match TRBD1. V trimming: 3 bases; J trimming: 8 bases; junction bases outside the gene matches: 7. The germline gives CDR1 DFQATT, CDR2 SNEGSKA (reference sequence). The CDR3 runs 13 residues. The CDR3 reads CSASLDRGSGYTF. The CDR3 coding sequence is TGCAGTGCTAGTCTGGACAGGGGAAGCGGCTACACCTTC.

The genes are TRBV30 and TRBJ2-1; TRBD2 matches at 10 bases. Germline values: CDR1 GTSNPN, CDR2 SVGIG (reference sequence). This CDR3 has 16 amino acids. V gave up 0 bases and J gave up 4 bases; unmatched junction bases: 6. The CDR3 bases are TGTGCCTGGAGTGTACAGGGACTAGCGAGTTACAATGAGCAGTTCTTC. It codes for CAWSVQGLASYNEQFF.

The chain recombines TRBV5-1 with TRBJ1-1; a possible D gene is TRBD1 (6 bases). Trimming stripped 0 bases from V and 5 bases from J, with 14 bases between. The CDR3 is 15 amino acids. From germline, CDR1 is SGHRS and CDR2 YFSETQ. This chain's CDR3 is CASSLGPGVRTEAFF. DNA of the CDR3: TGCGCCAGCAGCTTGGGACCAGGGGTTAGGACTGAAGCTTTCTTT.

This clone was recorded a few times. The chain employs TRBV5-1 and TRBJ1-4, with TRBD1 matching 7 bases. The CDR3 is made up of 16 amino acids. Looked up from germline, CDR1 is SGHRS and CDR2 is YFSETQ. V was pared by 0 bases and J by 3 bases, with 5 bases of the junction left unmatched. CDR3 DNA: TGCGCCAGCAGCTTGGGACAGGGTAGTTCTAATGAAAAACTGTTTTTT. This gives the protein CASSLGQGSSNEKLFF.

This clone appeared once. The CDR3 nucleotides read TGTGCCAGTAGACCCCTGCTACAGAATCAGCCCCAGCATTTT. Translation: CASRPLLQNQPQHF. The chain carries TRBV6-5 and TRBJ1-5; D gene ambiguous. The CDR3 length is 14 residues. V was pared by 9 bases and J by 4 bases, with 16 bases between. The germline CDR1 and CDR2 sequences are MNHEY and SVGAGI.

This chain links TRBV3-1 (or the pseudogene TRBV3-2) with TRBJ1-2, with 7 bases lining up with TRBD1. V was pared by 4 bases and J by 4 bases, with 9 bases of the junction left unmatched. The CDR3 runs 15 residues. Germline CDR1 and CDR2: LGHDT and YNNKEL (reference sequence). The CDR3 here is CASSRDGGGIYGYTF. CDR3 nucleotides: TGTGCCAGCAGCCGCGATGGAGGGGGCATCTATGGCTACACCTTC.

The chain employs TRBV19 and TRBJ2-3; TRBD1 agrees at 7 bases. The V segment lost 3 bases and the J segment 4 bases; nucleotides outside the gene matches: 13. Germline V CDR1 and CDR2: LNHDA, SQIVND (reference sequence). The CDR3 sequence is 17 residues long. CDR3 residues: CASSIGSGRQGPDTQYF. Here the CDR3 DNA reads TGTGCCAGTAGTATCGGTTCGGGGAGACAGGGACCAGATACGCAGTATTTT.

CDR3 residues: CAWSPFSDTGELFF. Here the CDR3 DNA reads TGTGCCTGGAGTCCTTTTTCGGACACCGGGGAGCTGTTTTTT. The rearrangement joins TRBV30 to TRBJ2-2; D not resolved. CDR1 is GTSNPN and CDR2 is SVGIG in the germline V gene (reference sequence). The CDR3 loop spans 14 amino acids. With 2 bases removed from V and 3 bases from J, the gap between germline ends came to 10 bases.

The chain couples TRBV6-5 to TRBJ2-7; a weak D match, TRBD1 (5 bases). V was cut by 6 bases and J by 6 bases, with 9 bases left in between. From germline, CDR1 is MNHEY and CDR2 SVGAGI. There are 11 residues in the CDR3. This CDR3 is CASSQGSEQYV. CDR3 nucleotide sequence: TGTGCCAGCAGCCAGGGTAGCGAGCAGTACGTC.

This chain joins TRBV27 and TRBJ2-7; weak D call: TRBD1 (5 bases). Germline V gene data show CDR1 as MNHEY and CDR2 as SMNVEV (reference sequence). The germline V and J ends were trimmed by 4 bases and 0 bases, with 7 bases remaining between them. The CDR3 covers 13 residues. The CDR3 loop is CASSSGPSYEQYF. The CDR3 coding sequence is TGTGCCAGCAGTTCAGGGCCCTCCTACGAGCAGTACTTC.

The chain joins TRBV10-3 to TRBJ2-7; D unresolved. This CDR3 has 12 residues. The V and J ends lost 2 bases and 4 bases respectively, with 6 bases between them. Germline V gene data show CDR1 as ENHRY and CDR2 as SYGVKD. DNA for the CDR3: TGTGCCATCAGTGAGACACGTTACGAGCAGTACTTC. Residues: CAISETRYEQYF.

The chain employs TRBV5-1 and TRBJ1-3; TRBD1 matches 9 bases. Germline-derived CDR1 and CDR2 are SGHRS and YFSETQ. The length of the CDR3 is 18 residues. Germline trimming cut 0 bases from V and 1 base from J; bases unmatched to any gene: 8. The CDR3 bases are TGCGCCAGCAGCTTGGGCCTGGACAGGGGAGGATCTGGAAACACCATATATTTT. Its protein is CASSLGLDRGGSGNTIYF.

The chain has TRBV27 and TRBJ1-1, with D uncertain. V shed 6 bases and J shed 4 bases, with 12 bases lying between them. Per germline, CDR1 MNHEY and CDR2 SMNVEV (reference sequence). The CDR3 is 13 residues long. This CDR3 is CASSPPRGTEAFF. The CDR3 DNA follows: TGTGCCAGCAGCCCGCCGAGAGGCACTGAAGCTTTCTTT.

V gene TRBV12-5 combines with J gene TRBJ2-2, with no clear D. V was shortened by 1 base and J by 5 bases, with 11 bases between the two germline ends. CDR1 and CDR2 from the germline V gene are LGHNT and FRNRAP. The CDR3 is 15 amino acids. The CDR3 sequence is CASGLDSLKTGELFF. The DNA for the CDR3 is TGTGCTAGTGGTTTGGATAGCCTTAAGACCGGGGAGCTGTTTTTT. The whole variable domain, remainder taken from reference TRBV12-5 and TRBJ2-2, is DARVTQTPRHKVTEMGQEVTMRCQPILGHNTVFWYRQTMMQGLELLAYFRNRAPLDDSGMPKDRFSAEMPDATLATLKIQPSEPRDSAVYFCASGLDSLKTGELFFGEGSRLTVL.

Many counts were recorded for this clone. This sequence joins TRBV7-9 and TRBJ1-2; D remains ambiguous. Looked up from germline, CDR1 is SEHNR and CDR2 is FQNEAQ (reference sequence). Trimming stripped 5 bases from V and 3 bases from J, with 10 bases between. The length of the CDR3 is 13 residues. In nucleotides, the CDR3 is TGTGCCAGCAGCCCAAAGCGGGACTATGGCTACACCTTC. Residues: CASSPKRDYGYTF.

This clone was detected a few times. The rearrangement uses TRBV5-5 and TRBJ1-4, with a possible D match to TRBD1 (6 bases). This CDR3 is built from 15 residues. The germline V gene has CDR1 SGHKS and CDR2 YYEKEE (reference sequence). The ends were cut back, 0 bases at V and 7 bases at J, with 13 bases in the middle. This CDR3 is CASSLEGGGGEKLFF. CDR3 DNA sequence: TGTGCCAGCAGCTTGGAAGGGGGAGGGGGTGAAAAACTGTTTTTT.

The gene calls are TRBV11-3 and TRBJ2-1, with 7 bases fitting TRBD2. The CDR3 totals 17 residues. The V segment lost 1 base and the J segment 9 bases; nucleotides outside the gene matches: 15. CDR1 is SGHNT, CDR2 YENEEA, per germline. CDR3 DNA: TGTGCCAGCAGCTTAGGAGTTGCGCGGGCCCGCGGGGGTGAGCAGTTCTTC. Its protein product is CASSLGVARARGGEQFF.

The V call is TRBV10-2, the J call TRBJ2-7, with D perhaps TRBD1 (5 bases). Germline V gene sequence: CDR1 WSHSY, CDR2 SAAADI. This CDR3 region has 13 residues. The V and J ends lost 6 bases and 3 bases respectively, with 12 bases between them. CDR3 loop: CASSFQGHYEQYF. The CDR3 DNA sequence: TGCGCCAGCAGCTTTCAGGGTCACTACGAGCAGTACTTC.

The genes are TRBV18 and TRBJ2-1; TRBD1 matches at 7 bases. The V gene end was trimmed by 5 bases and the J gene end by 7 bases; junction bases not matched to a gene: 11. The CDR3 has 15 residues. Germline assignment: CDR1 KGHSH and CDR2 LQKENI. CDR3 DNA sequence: TGTGCCAGCTCATTCGGCCAGGGGGTCTGGAATGAGCAGTTCTTC. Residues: CASSFGQGVWNEQFF.

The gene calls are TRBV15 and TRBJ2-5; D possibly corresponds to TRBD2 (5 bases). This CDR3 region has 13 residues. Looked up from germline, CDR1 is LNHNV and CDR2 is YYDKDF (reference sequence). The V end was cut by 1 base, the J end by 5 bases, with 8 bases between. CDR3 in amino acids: CATSRGTFETQYF. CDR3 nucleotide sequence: TGTGCCACCAGCAGAGGGACTTTCGAGACCCAGTACTTC. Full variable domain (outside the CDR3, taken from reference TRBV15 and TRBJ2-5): DAMVIQNPRYQVTQFGKPVTLSCSQTLNHNVMYWYQQKSSQAPKLLFHYYDKDFNNEADTPDNFQSRRPNTSFCFLDIRSPGLGDTAMYLCATSRGTFETQYFGPGTRLLVL.

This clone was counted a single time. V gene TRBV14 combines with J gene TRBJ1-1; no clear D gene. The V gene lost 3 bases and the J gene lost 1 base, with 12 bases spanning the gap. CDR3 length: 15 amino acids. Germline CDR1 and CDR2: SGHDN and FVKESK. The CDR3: CASSHYGVRNTEAFF. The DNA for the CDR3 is TGTGCCAGCAGCCACTACGGGGTCCGGAACACTGAAGCTTTCTTT.

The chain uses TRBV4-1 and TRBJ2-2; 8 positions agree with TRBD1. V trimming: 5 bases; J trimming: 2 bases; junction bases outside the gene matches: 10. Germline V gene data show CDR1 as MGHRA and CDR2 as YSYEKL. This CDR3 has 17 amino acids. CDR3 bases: TGCGCCAGCAGCAAAGGGTACCAGGGGGCTAACACCGGGGAGCTGTTTTTT. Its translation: CASSKGYQGANTGELFF.

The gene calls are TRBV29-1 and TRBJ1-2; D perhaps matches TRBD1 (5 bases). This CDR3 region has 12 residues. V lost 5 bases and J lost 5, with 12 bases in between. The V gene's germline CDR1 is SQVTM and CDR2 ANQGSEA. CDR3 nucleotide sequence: TGCAGCGTTTCGACAGCCCAATATGGCTACACCTTC. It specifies CSVSTAQYGYTF.

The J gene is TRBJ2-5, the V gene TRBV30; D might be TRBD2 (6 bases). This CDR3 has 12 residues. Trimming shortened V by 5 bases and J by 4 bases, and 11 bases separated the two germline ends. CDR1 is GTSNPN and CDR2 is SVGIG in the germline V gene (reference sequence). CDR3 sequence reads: CAWWGVGETQYF. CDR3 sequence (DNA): TGTGCCTGGTGGGGGGTAGGAGAGACCCAGTACTTC.

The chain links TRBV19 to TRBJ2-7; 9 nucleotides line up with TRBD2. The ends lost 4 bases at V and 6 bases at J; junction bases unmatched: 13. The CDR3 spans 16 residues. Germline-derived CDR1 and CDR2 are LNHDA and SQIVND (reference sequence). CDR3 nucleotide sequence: TGTGCCAGTAGTACCCAGAGTCTAGCGGGGTCGGGCGAGCAGTACTTC. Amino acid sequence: CASSTQSLAGSGEQYF.